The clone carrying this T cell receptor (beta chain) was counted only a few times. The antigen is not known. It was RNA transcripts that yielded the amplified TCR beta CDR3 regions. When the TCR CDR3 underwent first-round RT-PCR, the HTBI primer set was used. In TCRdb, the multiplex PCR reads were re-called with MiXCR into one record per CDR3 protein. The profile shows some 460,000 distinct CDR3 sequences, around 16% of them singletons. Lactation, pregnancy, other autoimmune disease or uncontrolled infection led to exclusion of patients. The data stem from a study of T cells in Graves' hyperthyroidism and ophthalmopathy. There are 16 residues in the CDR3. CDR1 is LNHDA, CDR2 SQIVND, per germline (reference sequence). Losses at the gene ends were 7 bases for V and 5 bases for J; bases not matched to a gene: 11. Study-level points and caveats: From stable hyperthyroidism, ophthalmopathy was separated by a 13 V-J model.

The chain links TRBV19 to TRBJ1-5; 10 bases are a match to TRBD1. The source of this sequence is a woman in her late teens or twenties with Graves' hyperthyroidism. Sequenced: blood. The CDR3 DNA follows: TGTGCCAGTACCGATAGGACAGGGGGTTTAGATCAGCCCCAGCATTTT. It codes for CASTDRTGGLDQPQHF.